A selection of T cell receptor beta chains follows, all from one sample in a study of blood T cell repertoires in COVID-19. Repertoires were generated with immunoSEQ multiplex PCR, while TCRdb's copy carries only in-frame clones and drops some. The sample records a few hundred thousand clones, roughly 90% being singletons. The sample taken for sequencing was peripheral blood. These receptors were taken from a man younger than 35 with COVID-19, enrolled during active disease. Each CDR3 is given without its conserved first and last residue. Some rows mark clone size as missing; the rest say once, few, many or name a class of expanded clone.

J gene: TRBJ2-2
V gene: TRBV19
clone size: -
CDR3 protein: ASSLAGVDTGELF

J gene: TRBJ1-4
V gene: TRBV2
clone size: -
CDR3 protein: ASSEGTGTEKLF

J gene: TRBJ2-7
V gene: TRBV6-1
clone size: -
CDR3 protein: ASRPVGGNIREQY

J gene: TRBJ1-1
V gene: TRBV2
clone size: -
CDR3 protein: ASSEADRDAEAF

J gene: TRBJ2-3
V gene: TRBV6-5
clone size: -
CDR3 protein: ASTGKTVSTDTQY

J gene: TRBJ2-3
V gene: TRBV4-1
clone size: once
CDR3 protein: ASSQDPTGGSTDTQY

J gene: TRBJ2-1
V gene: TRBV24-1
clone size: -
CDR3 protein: ATSDLHTSGGFPLGNEQF

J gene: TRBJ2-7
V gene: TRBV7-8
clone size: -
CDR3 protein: ASSYLDRAHEQY

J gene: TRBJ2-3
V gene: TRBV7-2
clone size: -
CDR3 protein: ASSLVGDSSTDTQY

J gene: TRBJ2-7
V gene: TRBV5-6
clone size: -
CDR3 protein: ASSLTSYEQY

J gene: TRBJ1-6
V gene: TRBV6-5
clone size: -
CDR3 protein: ASTTGDPSPLH

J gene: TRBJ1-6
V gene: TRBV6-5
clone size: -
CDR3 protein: ASSTQKSPSPLH

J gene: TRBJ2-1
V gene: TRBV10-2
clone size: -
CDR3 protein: ASSEPYRGRGDEQF

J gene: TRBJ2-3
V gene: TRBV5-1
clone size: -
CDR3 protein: ASNFGLAGDTSTDTQY

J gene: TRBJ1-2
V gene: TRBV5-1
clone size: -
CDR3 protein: ASSLGSGFSYGYT

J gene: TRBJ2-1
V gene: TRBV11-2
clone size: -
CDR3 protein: ASSSSGGPLEQF

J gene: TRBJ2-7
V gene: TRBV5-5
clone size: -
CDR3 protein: ASSFSRDTYEQY